This entry features one T cell receptor (beta chain) sequence. Looked up from germline, CDR1 is GTSNPN and CDR2 is SVGIG (reference sequence). The CDR3 is 11 amino acids. V was cut by 5 bases and J by 12 bases, with 16 bases left in between. This record comes from a study of regulatory T cells. Amplification used 52 TRBV primers and 13 TRBJ primers. Only in-frame clones appear in the TCRdb table, and some are missing; sequencing was by immunoSEQ multiplex PCR. In the table there are about 17,000 clones, around 90% of which are singletons. V usage is TRBV30 and J usage is TRBJ1-1; a weak D match, TRBD1 (5 bases). Sequencing was performed on CD8+ T cells sorted from blood. The TCR sequence derives from a person aged 18-29 years with CD3G deficiency. The CDR3: CAWGSGWGTFF. The DNA for the CDR3 is TGTGCCTGGGGTTCCGGATGGGGGACTTTCTTT.